The entry that follows covers one TCR beta chain sequence. It has no known antigen specificity. No base-level quality is on record; no much larger clone is a single base apart. The entry originates in a study of CD8 T cells in ankylosing spondylitis listed by TCRdb under 2017. Background for the entire study: T cell receptor beta repertoires were profiled in healthy donors and ankylosing spondylitis patients so that disease-linked TCR variants could be found. The full study cohort comprised 25 or so ankylosing spondylitis patients and 85 to 120 healthy donors. Samples of peripheral blood were taken, and for ankylosing spondylitis patients, synovial fluid was collected as well. The full study reports these points: Some motif variants were previously reported in synovial fluid and blood of reactive arthritis patients, suggesting common disease-initiation mechanisms. A TCR beta motif of about eight highly homologous amino acid variants appeared characteristic of blood from ankylosing spondylitis patients. In peripheral blood, the disease-linked clones were found at relatively low frequencies and had a CD8+ phenotype. The disease-linked clones were reported to be significantly enriched in matched synovial fluid samples from ankylosing spondylitis patients.

Sequencing used an Illumina HiSeq 2500. Quantitative 5'-RACE with molecular barcodes was the method used to prepare the TCR beta libraries. The source study handled its data this way. Disease-linked TCR variants were identified with a new computational method built on a probabilistic model of VDJ rearrangement. Using fastp at Q25 and MiXCR, TCRdb reprocessed the public reads and kept productive beta chains. Rows matching on CDR3 protein sequence are summarized as one entry with the most common DNA and genes. The V and J calls were determined by TCRdb, not by the authors. The sample records a few hundred thousand distinct CDR3 sequences, over 15% of which are singletons. The leading ten clones occupy around 33% of the sample. From V the trimming removes 4 bases and from J it removes 5 bases, while the gene matches leave 8 bases of the junction unaccounted for. Per the germline V gene, SGHAT is the CDR1 and FQNNGV is the CDR2. Inclusive of the bounding cysteine and phenylalanine, the CDR3 is 16 residues long. The only DNA kept is the CDR3, 48 bases in frame from the first base.

The V gene is TRBV11-2 and the J gene is TRBJ2-2, and TRBD1 matches 9 of the central bases. Sample: blood, either unsorted or a sorted T cell fraction (not recorded which). This TCR came from a male donor with ankylosing spondylitis or in good health (not recorded which). The CDR3 protein sequence reads: CASSYGGQGRTGELFF. The DNA is as follows: TGTGCCAGCAGCTACGGGGGACAGGGTAGGACCGGGGAGCTGTTTTTT. With the rest looked up from the reference TRBV11-2 and TRBJ2-2 genes rather than sequenced, the full variable domain is EAGVAQSPRYKIIEKRQSVAFWCNPISGHATLYWYQQILGQGPKLLIQFQNNGVVDDSQLPKDRFSAERLKGVDSTLKIQPAKLEDSAVYLCASSYGGQGRTGELFFGEGSRLTVL.